This T cell receptor beta chain was captured by sequencing in a study of cytomegalovirus exposure and HLA in healthy donors. Whole-study results and caveats: Subsequent analysis revealed that first-cohort TCR clusters tended to co-occur in the roughly 120 validation repertoires. As was reported, the classifier diagnosed cytomegalovirus status with high specificity and sensitivity.

Libraries were prepared by immunoSEQ multiplex PCR; TCRdb keeps only in-frame clonotypes and omits some of them. The sample gives approximately 200,000 clones, approximately 78% of which show up once; roughly 1.2% is in the top ten. The CDR3 is 13 amino acids. The germline V gene encodes CDR1 GTSNPN and CDR2 SVGIG (reference sequence). Trimming removed 2 bases at V and 1 base at J, with 8 bases between. A note on this clone: The antigen is undetermined.

Sequenced input: PBMCs. The chain employs TRBV30 and TRBJ1-1, with D possibly being TRBD1 (5 bases). The TCR comes from a woman aged 30 to 39 in good health and CMV-seronegative. The CDR3 DNA sequence: TGTGCCTGGAGTACGACAGCGAACACTGAAGCTTTCTTT. Translation: CAWSTTANTEAFF.